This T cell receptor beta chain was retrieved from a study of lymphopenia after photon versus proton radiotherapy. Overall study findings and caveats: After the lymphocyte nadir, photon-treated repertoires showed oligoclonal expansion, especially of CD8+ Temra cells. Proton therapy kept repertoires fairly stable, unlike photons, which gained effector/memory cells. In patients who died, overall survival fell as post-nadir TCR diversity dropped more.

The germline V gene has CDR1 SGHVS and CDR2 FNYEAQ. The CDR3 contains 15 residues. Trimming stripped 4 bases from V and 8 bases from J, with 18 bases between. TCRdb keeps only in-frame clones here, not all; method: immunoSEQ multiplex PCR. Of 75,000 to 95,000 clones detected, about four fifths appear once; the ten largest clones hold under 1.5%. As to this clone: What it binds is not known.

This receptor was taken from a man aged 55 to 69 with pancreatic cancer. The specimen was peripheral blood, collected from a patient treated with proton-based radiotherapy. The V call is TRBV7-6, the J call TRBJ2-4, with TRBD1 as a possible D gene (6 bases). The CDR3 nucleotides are TGTGCCAGCAGCTCCCTACAGGGTTTAGGTTACATTCAGTACTTC. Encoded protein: CASSSLQGLGYIQYF.